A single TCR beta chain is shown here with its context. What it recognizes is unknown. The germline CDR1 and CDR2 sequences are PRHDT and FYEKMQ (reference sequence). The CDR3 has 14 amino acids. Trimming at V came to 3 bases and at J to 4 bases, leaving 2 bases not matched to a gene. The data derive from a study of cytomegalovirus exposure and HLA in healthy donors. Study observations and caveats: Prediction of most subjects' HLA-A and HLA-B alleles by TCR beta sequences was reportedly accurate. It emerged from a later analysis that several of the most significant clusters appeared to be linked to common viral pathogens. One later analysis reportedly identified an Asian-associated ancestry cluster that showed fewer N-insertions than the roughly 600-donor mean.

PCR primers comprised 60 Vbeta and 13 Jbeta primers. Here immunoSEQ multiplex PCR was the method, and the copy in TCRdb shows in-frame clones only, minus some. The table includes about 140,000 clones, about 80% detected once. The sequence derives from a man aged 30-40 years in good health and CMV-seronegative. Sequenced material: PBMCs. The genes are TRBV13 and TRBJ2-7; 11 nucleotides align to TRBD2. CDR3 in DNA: TGTGCCAGCAGCTTGGGACTAGCGGCGTACGAGCAGTACTTC. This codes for CASSLGLAAYEQYF.